The 19 T cell receptor beta chains given below trace back to one sample, sequenced in a study of blood T cell repertoires in COVID-19. TCRdb keeps only in-frame clones here, not all; method: immunoSEQ multiplex PCR. Of a few hundred thousand clones listed, around 87% were seen once; the top ten hold about 2.1%. Sequencing was performed on PBMCs or T cells enriched from blood (not recorded which). The receptors were gathered from a man aged 40-49 years in a cohort exposed to, infected with or recovered from COVID-19 (not recorded which).

CDR3 sequence reads: CASSQRYGTGVYEQYF. CDR3 in DNA: TGTGCCAGCAGCCAACGGTACGGGACAGGTGTATACGAGCAGTACTTC. This chain links TRBV7-8 with TRBJ2-7, with 8 bases identical to TRBD1. The junction had 13 bases not matched to a gene; V was cut back by 5 bases and J by 4 bases. The CDR3 runs to 16 residues. In germline, CDR1 is SGHVS, CDR2 FQNEAQ.

This chain connects TRBV2 to TRBJ1-1; 7 positions agree with TRBD1. The CDR3 is made up of 14 amino acids. CDR1 SNHLY and CDR2 FYNNEI come from the germline V gene. Trimming removed 4 bases from V and 1 base from J; junction bases left unmatched: 3. CDR3 region: CASSGNRGNTEAFF. CDR3 DNA sequence: TGTGCCAGCAGTGGGAACAGGGGGAACACTGAAGCTTTCTTT.

The chain has TRBV7-9 and TRBJ2-7, with D perhaps TRBD1 (6 bases). V shed 4 bases and J shed 6 bases, with 19 bases lying between them. Germline V gene data show CDR1 as SEHNR and CDR2 as FQNEAQ (reference sequence). This CDR3 is built from 15 residues. The DNA of the CDR3 is TGTGCCAGCAGCTATCAGGGGCTGGGGGCTCGCGAGCAGTACTTC. It is translated as CASSYQGLGAREQYF.

This clone showed up just a few times. This chain joins TRBV3-1 (or the pseudogene TRBV3-2) and TRBJ2-5; 7 bases match TRBD2. Germline V CDR1 and CDR2: LGHDT, YNNKEL (reference sequence). This CDR3 comprises 15 residues. V was pared by 1 base and J by 4 bases, with 6 bases of the junction left unmatched. This CDR3 reads CASSQAGAGAETQYF. CDR3 nucleotide sequence: TGTGCCAGCAGCCAAGCTGGGGCGGGAGCAGAGACCCAGTACTTC.

Only a few counts were recorded for this clone. This chain uses TRBV30 with TRBJ2-2; 9 bases map to TRBD1. V lost 5 bases to trimming and J lost 6 bases; unmatched junction nucleotides: 10. The CDR3 runs to 15 residues. Germline assignment: CDR1 GTSNPN and CDR2 SVGIG (reference sequence). CDR3 amino acids: CAWSTRDRVSGELFF. CDR3 nucleotide sequence: TGTGCCTGGTCCACTCGGGACAGGGTATCCGGGGAGCTGTTTTTT. Full variable domain (outside the CDR3, taken from reference TRBV30 and TRBJ2-2): SQTIHQWPATLVQPVGSPLSLECTVEGTSNPNLYWYRQAAGRGLQLLFYSVGIGQISSEVPQNLSASRPQDRQFILSSKKLLLSDSGFYLCAWSTRDRVSGELFFGEGSRLTVL.

This clone was observed a few times. V and J are TRBV4-1 and TRBJ1-4; D possibly corresponds to TRBD1 (6 bases). Germline loops: CDR1 MGHRA, CDR2 YSYEKL. Trimming left V 3 bases short and J 10 bases short, with 9 bases between. CDR3 length: 12 amino acids. The CDR3 reads CASSHPGAKLFF. Written as DNA, the CDR3 is TGCGCCAGCAGCCACCCAGGGGCAAAACTGTTTTTT.

The genes are TRBV11-2 and TRBJ2-2; TRBD2 aligns across 8 bases. V trimming: 4 bases; J trimming: 5 bases; junction bases outside the gene matches: 6. The CDR3 is 15 amino acids. Germline V gives CDR1 SGHAT, CDR2 FQNNGV. CDR3 protein: CASSSSGSRTGELFF. The CDR3 nucleotides are TGTGCCAGCAGCTCCAGCGGGAGTCGAACCGGGGAGCTGTTTTTT.

This clone appeared a few times. Within the sample, other DNA sequences also encode this same CDR3. The rearrangement joins TRBV11-2 to TRBJ1-6; perhaps TRBD1 as D (6 bases). Germline V gene lookup returns CDR1 SGHAT and CDR2 FQNNGV. CDR3 length: 15 amino acids. Trimming stripped 2 bases from V and 6 bases from J, with 11 bases between. CDR3 residues: CASSLRPGANSPLHF. CDR3 nucleotide sequence: TGTGCCAGCAGCTTAAGGCCAGGGGCTAATTCACCCCTCCACTTT.

This clone occurred a few times. The chain joins TRBV4-1 to TRBJ2-5; 9 positions agree with TRBD1. CDR3 size: 16 residues. CDR1 is MGHRA, CDR2 YSYEKL, per germline. V was pared by 1 base and J by 2 bases, with 5 bases of the junction left unmatched. CDR3 DNA sequence: TGCGCCAGCAGCCAAGGATCCGGGACAGGGCAAGAGACCCAGTACTTC. Translated, it gives CASSQGSGTGQETQYF.

The rearrangement uses TRBV7-9 and TRBJ2-7, with TRBD2 matching 7 bases. Germline V lookup: CDR1 SEHNR, CDR2 FQNEAQ (reference sequence). The CDR3 loop spans 14 amino acids. V trimming: 2 bases; J trimming: 3 bases; junction bases outside the gene matches: 4. CDR3 sequence (DNA): TGTGCCAGCAGCTTAAAGGGAGGGTACTACGAGCAGTACTTC. Protein product: CASSLKGGYYEQYF.

The rearrangement uses TRBV29-1 and TRBJ2-7, with TRBD2 matching over 7 bases. The CDR3 covers 14 residues. With 7 bases clipped from V and 1 base from J, the junction kept 10 bases outside the gene matches. The germline gives CDR1 SQVTM, CDR2 ANQGSEA. CDR3: CSATRGEFSYEQYF. The DNA of the CDR3 is TGCAGCGCCACCCGGGGGGAATTTTCCTACGAGCAGTACTTC.

The chain joins TRBV2 to TRBJ1-2; 9 bases agree with TRBD1. The V and J ends lost 8 bases and 4 bases, in that order; junction bases with no gene match: 8. CDR3 length: 14 residues. Germline V gives CDR1 SNHLY, CDR2 FYNNEI. The CDR3 DNA reads TGTGCCAGCCGTCGGGACAGGGTTCTCTATGGCTACACCTTC. This codes for CASRRDRVLYGYTF.

The rearrangement uses TRBV24-1 and TRBJ2-3; 11 bases fit TRBD2. Germline-derived CDR1 and CDR2 are KGHDR and SFDVKD. V shed 3 bases, J shed 7 bases, and the junction held 8 bases outside the gene matches. This CDR3 comprises 16 residues. In nucleotides, the CDR3 is TGTGCCACCAGTGATCGGAGTACTAGCGGGAGACATACGCAGTATTTT. The encoded protein is CATSDRSTSGRHTQYF.

The rearrangement links TRBV3-1 (or the pseudogene TRBV3-2) to TRBJ1-2, with 9 bases that match TRBD1. CDR3 length equals 13 residues. With V trimmed by 3 bases and J by 7 bases, 3 bases remained unmatched. Germline CDR1 reads LGHDT; CDR2 reads YNNKEL (reference sequence). CDR3 sequence (DNA): TGTGCCAGCAGCCATAGGGACAGGGCTGGCTACACCTTC. Encoded protein: CASSHRDRAGYTF.

The V call is TRBV7-9, the J call TRBJ2-5; a weak D match, TRBD2 (6 bases). Germline V gives CDR1 SEHNR, CDR2 FQNEAQ (reference sequence). Trimming shortened V by 7 bases and J by 1 base, and 13 bases separated the two germline ends. This CDR3 has 14 amino acids. The CDR3 protein is CASTTIAVQETQYF. CDR3 coding DNA: TGTGCCAGCACCACGATAGCGGTCCAAGAGACCCAGTACTTC.

The chain is built from TRBV3-1 (or the pseudogene TRBV3-2) and TRBJ2-3, with D maybe TRBD2 (7 bases). The CDR3 contains 14 residues. Between the trimmed V and J ends, which lost 0 bases and 5 bases, there was a span of 9 bases. Per germline, CDR1 LGHDT and CDR2 YNNKEL (reference sequence). This CDR3 is CASSQEGGVDTQYF. The CDR3 nucleotides read TGTGCCAGCAGCCAAGAAGGGGGGGTAGATACGCAGTATTTT.

CDR3 region: CASSLAGTDIQYF. The CDR3 region has the DNA TGTGCCAGCAGTTTAGCGGGAACGGACATTCAGTACTTC. This chain connects TRBV27 to TRBJ2-4; possibly TRBD2 for D (6 bases). The CDR3 runs to 13 residues. CDR1 and CDR2 (germline): MNHEY, SMNVEV (reference sequence). V lost 2 bases to trimming and J lost 8 bases, with 10 bases between them.

This clone was counted a few times. The chain combines TRBV18 with TRBJ2-3, with 9 bases that match TRBD1. The CDR3 is made up of 14 amino acids. CDR1 is KGHSH and CDR2 is LQKENI in the germline V gene. V trimming: 8 bases; J trimming: 3 bases; junction bases outside the gene matches: 6. As DNA, the CDR3 is TGTGCCAGCAAACCGGGACAGGGAACAGATACGCAGTATTTT. Protein sequence: CASKPGQGTDTQYF.

The rearrangement links TRBV19 to TRBJ2-5; TRBD2 matches at 8 bases. Trimming removed 5 bases from V and 5 bases from J; junction bases left unmatched: 7. Germline V gives CDR1 LNHDA, CDR2 SQIVND (reference sequence). The CDR3 is made up of 14 amino acids. CDR3 protein: CASSSQAGVETQYF. The CDR3 DNA reads TGTGCCAGTAGTTCCCAAGCGGGAGTTGAGACCCAGTACTTC.